Sequencing of this T cell receptor (beta chain) was carried out in a study of shared clonotypes between healthy human individuals. The input for sorted-subset replicate PCRs was around 0.2 ug DNA, tens of thousands of T cell genomes. Measured with immunoSEQ multiplex PCR; TCRdb has only the in-frame clones, and not every one. The sample records about 2.4 million clones, just over 90% being singletons. Germline CDR1 SGHKS, CDR2 YYEKEE (reference sequence). The CDR3 extends over 14 amino acids. The V end was cut by 0 bases, the J end by 2 bases, with 7 bases between. The genes are TRBV5-5 and TRBJ2-3; D remains ambiguous. Sequencing input: naive CD4+ T cells sorted from blood. Subset of the sample: CD45RA+ positively selected. The clonotype comes from a man between 18 and 35 years old in good health. The chain's CDR3 is CASSLVQLTDTQYF. CDR3 bases: TGTGCCAGCAGCTTGGTCCAACTCACAGATACGCAGTATTTT. The full variable domain, its missing parts supplied by reference TRBV5-5 and TRBJ2-3, is DAGVTQSPTHLIKTRGQQVTLRCSPISGHKSVSWYQQVLGQGPQFIFQYYEKEERGRGNFPDRFSARQFPNYSSELNVNALLLGDSALYLCASSLVQLTDTQYFGPGTRLTVL.